In this sample, the clone carrying this TCR beta chain turned up a few times. Its matching antigen is unknown. The data were taken from a study of blood T cells in healthy people across ages. About the research overall: Template switching retrieved approximately one barcoded beta molecule for each two T cells.

Using a J-beta primer mix together with a sample-barcoded 5' primer, a second PCR was run for 7 to 11 cycles. TCRdb itself ran the 5' RACE reads through MiXCR, one entry per CDR3 protein. The sample contains about a million distinct CDR3 sequences, more than 30% of which appear only once. Total RNA extracted from each sample amounted to at least 6 micrograms. Whole-study results and caveats: A strong correlation between TCR beta diversity and naive T cell percentage was seen.

This CDR3 has 14 residues. Between the trimmed V and J ends, which lost 6 bases and 0 bases, there was a span of 9 bases. Germline V gene lookup returns CDR1 SGDLS and CDR2 YYNGEE. The chain couples TRBV9 to TRBJ1-4, with D possibly being TRBD1 (5 bases). The receptor comes from a man aged 18 to 30 in good health. Source material: blood. CDR3 residues: CASTRGATNEKLFF. Written as DNA, the CDR3 is TGTGCCAGCACCCGGGGGGCAACTAATGAAAAACTGTTTTTT.